This T cell receptor beta chain was captured by sequencing in a study of cytomegalovirus exposure and HLA in healthy donors. Study at large: The study placed 80% to 85% of its 350 to 450 genotyped donors in the Caucasian-associated ancestry cluster. Study conclusions and caveats: Serostatus for CMV was the only available immune exposure information. A later analysis, which compared TCR beta chains of equal frequency, found the HLA-associated ones more clonally expanded. Data from an earlier analysis indicated that most TCR beta V segments were productive either about 87% or about 30% of the time.

Note on this clone: As yet, its antigen is unknown.

The PCR was carried out with 60 Vbeta primers and 13 Jbeta primers. Data came from immunoSEQ multiplex PCR; TCRdb stores just in-frame clones and leaves some out. Of tens of thousands of clones listed, about four fifths were seen once; the top ten hold roughly 2%. The V gene's germline CDR1 is SGDLS and CDR2 YYNGEE. Trimming cost V 4 bases and J 11 bases; bases outside gene matches: 12. CDR3 length equals 15 residues. This rearrangement joins TRBV9 to TRBJ1-1; the match to TRBD1 covers 12 bases. This TCR was sampled from a man younger than 35 in good health and CMV-seronegative. The sequenced material came from PBMCs. Written as DNA, the CDR3 is TGTGCCAGCAGCTCCCCGGGGACAGGGGGCGCCGGGGCTTTCTTT. This sequence encodes CASSSPGTGGAGAFF.